The TCR beta chain described here comes from a study of blood T cell repertoires in COVID-19. Overall study context: Samples representing acute and convalescent COVID-19 were sourced from the United States, Italy and Spain.

Original processing methods: The authors estimated nucleated cell counts from reference gene primer amplification. Profiled with immunoSEQ multiplex PCR; TCRdb holds only in-frame clones, not every one. V and J calls and clone size are copied from that table; D and trimming were computed from the DNA. Of about 130,000 clones in the sample, roughly 72% were seen once. This CDR3 region has 16 residues. V was clipped by 3 bases and J by 4 bases; unmatched bases: 5. Germline-derived CDR1 and CDR2 are MGHDK and SYGVNS. The sample consisted of peripheral blood. This TCR was sampled from a man in his sixties with acute or convalescent COVID-19. The chain links TRBV25-1 to TRBJ2-2; 10 bases are shared with TRBD2. The CDR3 coding sequence is TGTGCCAGCAGTGACCCCGGGACTAGCGTCACCGGGGAGCTGTTTTTT. Translating gives CASSDPGTSVTGELFF.